The source of this T cell receptor beta chain is a study of T-cell memory formation after mild COVID-19. TCRdb reprocessed the 5' RACE reads via MiXCR and lists one record per CDR3 protein. Here the sample spans 120,000 or so distinct CDR3 sequences, about 17% being singletons. Per germline, CDR1 MNHEY and CDR2 SVGAGI. Trimming removed 0 bases from V and 7 bases from J, with 9 bases in between. The CDR3 contains 13 residues. In regard to this clonotype: No antigen is known for it.

Study-wide results and limits: CD4+ bias marked clones expanding day 15 to 37, unlike balanced contracting clones. CD8+ contracting clones occupied EMRA, while CD4+ ones occupied mainly CM and EM.

V gene TRBV6-5 combines with J gene TRBJ2-5; D uncertain. The TCR sequence derives from an adult woman who had mild COVID-19 (a few samples of this study predate the infection). Cell type and time point are not known. The sample consisted of PBMCs or a T cell subset sorted from them (not recorded which). In DNA, the CDR3 is TGTGCCAGCAGTTACTCTGATGGGGTGACCCAGTACTTC. Translating gives CASSYSDGVTQYF.